One and the same sample provided the 21 T cell receptor beta chains below, sequenced in a study of T cell responses to AZD1222 COVID-19 vaccine. Repertoires were generated with immunoSEQ multiplex PCR, while TCRdb's copy carries only in-frame clones and drops some. The table lists around 150,000 clones, 75% to 95% of them singletons. This specimen consisted of peripheral blood, obtained 28 days after the second dose of the MenACWY control vaccine. These receptors all come from an adult who received the MenACWY meningococcal vaccine as a control.

The chain carries TRBV5-1 and TRBJ2-1; TRBD2 might be the D (6 bases). Between the trimmed V and J ends, which lost 5 bases and 0 bases, there was a span of 15 bases. The CDR3 has 16 amino acids. Per germline, CDR1 SGHRS and CDR2 YFSETQ. The CDR3 region has the DNA TGCGCCAGCAGGCAAATCCGGGACTTCTCCTACAATGAGCAGTTCTTC. Amino acids: CASRQIRDFSYNEQFF.

The chain uses TRBV27 and TRBJ1-2, with TRBD1 as a possible D gene (6 bases). Per germline, CDR1 MNHEY and CDR2 SMNVEV (reference sequence). Trimming pared 4 bases from V and 4 bases from J, leaving 16 bases between. There are 15 residues in the CDR3. The CDR3 bases are TGTGCCAGCAGTTCACTCCGACAGGCACTCTATGGCTACACCTTC. Protein product: CASSSLRQALYGYTF.

V is TRBV3-1 (or the pseudogene TRBV3-2) and J is TRBJ2-7, with TRBD1 as a possible D gene (5 bases). Germline V gene data show CDR1 as LGHDT and CDR2 as YNNKEL (reference sequence). Trimming removed 4 bases from V and 3 bases from J, with 10 bases in between. The CDR3 totals 13 residues. The CDR3 loop reads CASSPPGNYEQYF. The CDR3 nucleotides are TGTGCCAGCAGCCCCCCAGGGAACTACGAGCAGTACTTC.

This clone was seen only once. This rearrangement joins TRBV5-5 to TRBJ1-1; weak D call: TRBD1 (5 bases). Germline CDR1 and CDR2: SGHKS and YYEKEE (reference sequence). V gave up 1 base and J gave up 4 bases, with 11 bases separating them. This CDR3 is built from 14 residues. DNA of the CDR3: TGTGCCAGCAGCTTGATGACAGAACCCACTGAAGCTTTCTTT. Encoded protein: CASSLMTEPTEAFF.

This chain joins TRBV14 and TRBJ2-1; TRBD2 agrees at 10 bases. This CDR3 contains 16 residues. The V and J ends lost 2 bases and 2 bases, in that order; junction bases with no gene match: 3. Germline CDR1 reads SGHDN; CDR2 reads FVKESK. CDR3 protein: CASSQPSGRAYNEQFF. The DNA for the CDR3 is TGTGCCAGCAGCCAACCTAGCGGGAGAGCCTACAATGAGCAGTTCTTC.

CDR3 amino acids: CASSAQQGPDYEQYF. The CDR3 DNA reads TGTGCCAGCAGCGCACAACAGGGTCCAGACTACGAGCAGTACTTC. V and J are TRBV7-3 and TRBJ2-7, with D perhaps matching TRBD1 (6 bases). V lost 5 bases and J lost 3, with 17 bases in between. Germline lookup yields CDR1 SGHTA and CDR2 FQGTGA. The CDR3 consists of 15 residues. Drawing the rest from reference TRBV7-3 and TRBJ2-7, the complete variable domain is GAGVSQTPSNKVTEKGKYVELRCDPISGHTALYWYRQSLGQGPEFLIYFQGTGAADDSGLPNDRFFAVRPEGSVSTLKIQRTERGDSAVYLCASSAQQGPDYEQYFGPGTRLTVT.

The chain carries TRBV30 and TRBJ2-5; 8 bases are shared with TRBD2. Losses at the gene ends were 3 bases for V and 3 bases for J; bases not matched to a gene: 6. The germline V gene has CDR1 GTSNPN and CDR2 SVGIG (reference sequence). This CDR3 spans 14 amino acids. The CDR3 protein is CAWSGTRWEETQYF. CDR3 coding DNA: TGTGCCTGGAGCGGGACTAGATGGGAAGAGACCCAGTACTTC.

The chain couples TRBV3-1 (or the pseudogene TRBV3-2) to TRBJ1-2, with a possible D match to TRBD1 (5 bases). Between the trimmed V and J ends, which lost 1 base and 4 bases, there was a span of 13 bases. Germline V gives CDR1 LGHDT, CDR2 YNNKEL (reference sequence). This CDR3 has 15 residues. CDR3: CASSQAPGLVYGYTF. For the CDR3, the DNA is TGTGCCAGCAGCCAAGCCCCGGGACTAGTCTATGGCTACACCTTC.

The chain carries TRBV6-2 or TRBV6-3 and TRBJ2-7; no reliable D call. The germline V gene has CDR1 MNHEY and CDR2 SVGEGT. The V gene lost 1 base and the J gene lost 6 bases, with 4 bases spanning the gap. The CDR3 spans 11 residues. This CDR3 reads CASSYLSEQYF. The CDR3 DNA follows: TGTGCCAGCAGTTACTTGTCCGAGCAGTACTTC.

This chain connects TRBV18 to TRBJ1-3; D ambiguous. The CDR3 spans 15 residues. CDR1 is KGHSH, CDR2 LQKENI, per germline. Trimming shortened V by 6 bases and J by 0 bases, and 12 bases separated the two germline ends. The CDR3 is CASSPQVFSGNTIYF. CDR3 in DNA: TGTGCCAGCTCCCCTCAAGTATTCTCTGGAAACACCATATATTTT.

The rearrangement uses TRBV9 and TRBJ1-5; the D gene is possibly TRBD1 (5 bases). This CDR3 comprises 15 residues. Trimming left V 0 bases short and J 2 bases short, with 9 bases between. Per the germline V gene, CDR1 is SGDLS and CDR2 is YYNGEE. The CDR3 protein is CASSVGVQGNQPQHF. DNA of the CDR3: TGTGCCAGCAGCGTAGGTGTACAGGGCAATCAGCCCCAGCATTTT. The full variable domain, with the rest looked up from reference TRBV9 and TRBJ1-5, is DSGVTQTPKHLITATGQRVTLRCSPRSGDLSVYWYQQSLDQGLQFLIQYYNGEERAKGNILERFSAQQFPDLHSELNLSSLELGDSALYFCASSVGVQGNQPQHFGDGTRLSIL.

The V gene is TRBV27, the J gene TRBJ2-3; 9 bases align to TRBD2. CDR1 is MNHEY and CDR2 is SMNVEV in the germline V gene (reference sequence). Trimming at V came to 1 base and at J to 4 bases, leaving 3 bases not matched to a gene. The CDR3 has 15 residues. The CDR3 nucleotides read TGTGCCAGCAGTTTATTTAGCGGGAGTTCAGATACGCAGTATTTT. Protein: CASSLFSGSSDTQYF.

The gene calls are TRBV30 and TRBJ2-4, with D unclear. The CDR3 contains 13 residues. Deletions cut 0 bases from V and 7 bases from J, with 10 bases between. The germline V gene encodes CDR1 GTSNPN and CDR2 SVGIG (reference sequence). CDR3 sequence (DNA): TGTGCCTGGAGTGTAATAGAAGGGAACATTCAGTACTTC. Translation gives CAWSVIEGNIQYF.

The V call is TRBV24-1, the J call TRBJ2-5, with a weak D call TRBD1 (5 bases). Germline V gene sequence: CDR1 KGHDR, CDR2 SFDVKD. Trimming stripped 4 bases from V and 4 bases from J, with 12 bases between. The CDR3 is 14 residues long. The DNA for the CDR3 is TGTGCCACCAGTGAATTCGACAGCTCAGAGACCCAGTACTTC. Translating it yields CATSEFDSSETQYF.

This chain connects TRBV12-5 to TRBJ2-2; 9 positions agree with TRBD1. This CDR3 is built from 15 residues. CDR1 and CDR2 (germline): LGHNT, FRNRAP. V lost 5 bases, J lost 2 bases, and 3 bases stayed unmatched. The CDR3 nucleotides are TGTGCTAGTGGTCTGGGACAGGGAAACACCGGGGAGCTGTTTTTT. This translates into CASGLGQGNTGELFF.

V gene TRBV3-1 (or the pseudogene TRBV3-2) combines with J gene TRBJ2-3, with TRBD2 matching over 8 bases. The CDR3 is made up of 17 amino acids. The V gene's germline CDR1 is LGHDT and CDR2 YNNKEL (reference sequence). V shed 1 base and J 3 bases; nucleotides not matched to a gene: 9. The CDR3 DNA reads as TGTGCCAGCAGCCAAGCGGTCCTCGCGGGGGGTACAGATACGCAGTATTTT. Translating gives CASSQAVLAGGTDTQYF.

The chain joins TRBV2 to TRBJ2-5; 10 nucleotides agree with TRBD2. This CDR3 contains 16 residues. Germline trimming cut 4 bases from V and 5 bases from J; bases unmatched to any gene: 10. CDR1 and CDR2 (germline): SNHLY, FYNNEI. The CDR3 DNA reads as TGTGCCAGCAGTGTACTAGCGGGAAGAGGATCGGAGACCCAGTACTTC. Protein product: CASSVLAGRGSETQYF.

The genes are TRBV27 and TRBJ2-1; 9 positions match TRBD1. The germline V gene encodes CDR1 MNHEY and CDR2 SMNVEV (reference sequence). Trimming took 4 bases from V and 4 from J; bases not matched to a gene: 8. This CDR3 region has 16 residues. CDR3 sequence (DNA): TGTGCCAGCAGTTCCCGGGACAGGGTGGGGTACAATGAGCAGTTCTTC. Protein sequence: CASSSRDRVGYNEQFF.

The chain combines TRBV30 with TRBJ2-3, with a tentative D call TRBD1 (6 bases). The germline V and J ends were trimmed by 4 bases and 6 bases, with 8 bases remaining between them. CDR1 and CDR2 from the germline V gene are GTSNPN and SVGIG (reference sequence). This CDR3 region has 11 residues. The DNA of the CDR3 is TGTGCCTGGACCACAGGGGATACGCAGTATTTT. Translating it yields CAWTTGDTQYF.

The chain carries TRBV18 and TRBJ2-3; 9 positions agree with TRBD1. The germline gives CDR1 KGHSH, CDR2 LQKENI. The CDR3 has 16 residues. V was clipped by 0 bases and J by 5 bases; unmatched bases: 6. CDR3 sequence reads: CASSPPGQGRVDTQYF. The CDR3 nucleotides read TGTGCCAGCTCACCACCGGGACAGGGTCGGGTAGATACGCAGTATTTT.

The chain joins TRBV9 to TRBJ2-2; possible D gene TRBD2, 6 bases. Germline V gene data show CDR1 as SGDLS and CDR2 as YYNGEE. The CDR3 consists of 14 residues. Trimming stripped 5 bases from V and 7 bases from J, with 15 bases between. The CDR3, as DNA: TGTGCCAGCAGGCGGGACGGCGGGAACGGGGAGCTGTTTTTT. It translates to CASRRDGGNGELFF.